The T cell receptor (beta chain) under discussion was sequenced for a study of blood T cell repertoires in COVID-19. Study background: Acute-phase and convalescent COVID-19 samples originated in the United States, Italy and Spain. Sample material is recorded as cDNA or gDNA derived from T cells, B-cell-depleted T cells, or PBMCs.

The participants were between roughly 18 and 100 years old and came from roughly 25 US areas. Authors' data handling: Quantification of nucleated cells was approximated via reference gene primer amplification. Only in-frame clones appear in the TCRdb table, and some are missing; sequencing was by immunoSEQ multiplex PCR. V and J calls and clone size come straight from that table; D and trimming were deduced from the DNA. Here the sample spans about 200,000 clones, roughly 82% being singletons. This CDR3 region has 11 residues. Germline CDR1 and CDR2: MNHEY and SVGEGT. V was trimmed by 6 bases and J by 7 bases, leaving 10 bases between them.

The clonotype comes from a man between 40 and 49 years old who had recovered from COVID-19. The chain couples TRBV6-2 or TRBV6-3 to TRBJ2-7; D uncertain. Specimen: PBMCs or T cells enriched from blood (not recorded which). CDR3 loop: CASSNSREQYF. The DNA for the CDR3 is TGTGCCAGCAGCAACTCGAGGGAGCAGTACTTC.